Shown below are 32 T cell receptor beta chains from a single sample sequenced in a study of T cell repertoires in cytomegalovirus infection. No antigen has been assigned to these receptors. TCRdb passed the reads through MiXCR, listing each CDR3 protein once. The sample has more than 250,000 distinct CDR3 sequences, approximately 25% seen once. Here the sequenced sample was cultured PBMCs, taken from culture after CMV antigen stimulation. The receptors derive from a human donor in good health (CMV status not recorded). Some clones in this sample may be carry-over from other donors' samples.

This clonotype was seen many times. This rearrangement joins TRBV7-2 to TRBJ1-3, with no clear D. The V end lost 5 bases, the J end lost 0 bases, and 8 bases lay between the germline ends. CDR1 and CDR2 from the germline V gene are SGHTA and FQGNSA. The CDR3 totals 14 residues. The CDR3 reads CASSPRNSGNTIYF. CDR3 coding DNA: TGTGCCAGCAGCCCTCGAAACTCTGGAAACACCATATATTTT.

There are many counts of this clonotype. CDR3 sequence: CASSLGQGPQETQYF. The CDR3 DNA follows: TGTGCCAGCAGTTTAGGGCAGGGCCCACAAGAGACCCAGTACTTC. The chain joins TRBV12-3 or TRBV12-4 to TRBJ2-5, with a tentative D call TRBD1 (5 bases). The CDR3 extends over 15 amino acids. V lost 1 base and J 2 bases, leaving 11 bases between the germline ends.

This chain connects TRBV20-1 to TRBJ1-5; D is uncertain. The ends were cut back, 4 bases at V and 0 bases at J, with 10 bases in the middle. The CDR3 contains 14 residues. Looked up from germline, CDR1 is DFQATT and CDR2 is SNEGSKA (reference sequence). Here the CDR3 reads CSATLGASNQPQHF. CDR3 bases: TGCAGTGCTACCCTGGGAGCTAGCAATCAGCCCCAGCATTTT.

Remarks on this clonotype: An end of the junction differs from the germline gene, which may be a read error. The chain combines TRBV5-3 with TRBJ2-2; the match to TRBD2 covers 7 bases. TRBV5-3 is known as an ORF, though its function is uncertain. The CDR3 is 18 residues long. In nucleotides, the CDR3 is TGTGCCAGCAGCTTGCCAGCGGGGAGGTCCTCGAACACCGGGGAGCTGTTTTTT. Protein product: CASSLPAGRSSNTGELFF.

The CDR3 DNA follows: TGTGCCAGCAGTCCCGGGACTCAGTCCTACGAGCAGTACTTC. Translating gives CASSPGTQSYEQYF. The rearrangement links TRBV28 to TRBJ2-7, with D tentatively TRBD2 (6 bases). This CDR3 contains 14 residues. CDR1 MDHEN and CDR2 SYDVKM come from the germline V gene. Trimming took off 5 bases at V and 1 base at J, with 12 bases between the two ends.

Only a few counts were recorded for this clonotype. This chain links TRBV7-8 with TRBJ2-1; possibly TRBD1 or TRBD2 for D (6 bases each). The V end lost 4 bases, the J end lost 2 bases, and 21 bases lay between the germline ends. The CDR3 consists of 18 residues. Germline CDR1 SGHVS, CDR2 FQNEAQ. CDR3 protein: CASSSRPKWGATYNEQFF. CDR3 coding DNA: TGTGCCAGCAGCTCCAGACCTAAATGGGGGGCGACCTACAATGAGCAGTTCTTC.

The V call is TRBV25-1, the J call TRBJ2-2; TRBD2 matches at 13 bases. V dropped 2 bases and J dropped 6; count of bases not matched to a gene: 12. Per germline, CDR1 MGHDK and CDR2 SYGVNS. The CDR3 has 19 amino acids. The CDR3 loop is CASSELRTGLAGVPGELFF. The DNA of the CDR3 is TGTGCCAGCAGTGAACTCCGAACCGGACTAGCGGGAGTACCCGGGGAGCTGTTTTTT.

The chain recombines TRBV7-9 with TRBJ2-7; TRBD2 matches at 7 bases. The germline CDR1 and CDR2 sequences are SEHNR and FQNEAQ (reference sequence). J lost 0 bases, V lost 5 bases, and 4 bases had no gene match. The CDR3 is made up of 14 amino acids. The CDR3 sequence is CASSQASGSYEQYF. The CDR3 nucleotides are TGTGCCAGCAGCCAAGCTAGCGGCTCCTACGAGCAGTACTTC.

This clonotype was detected a few times. The chain has TRBV6-8 and TRBJ1-1; D is perhaps TRBD1 (6 bases). Germline assignment: CDR1 MNHGY and CDR2 SAAAGT. This CDR3 region has 16 residues. Trimming cost V 2 bases and J 4 bases, with 17 bases left between them. As DNA, the CDR3 is TGTGCCAGCAGTTACGGGGGGCCGGGGATGGGCACTGAAGCTTTCTTT. Protein: CASSYGGPGMGTEAFF.

This clonotype was seen a handful of times. The V and J genes are TRBV6-5 and TRBJ1-6, with unresolved D. CDR1 is MNHEY, CDR2 SVGAGI, per germline. The CDR3 is 13 residues long. V was clipped by 0 bases and J by 10 bases, with 7 bases between them. CDR3 residues: CASSYSGESPLHF. The CDR3 region has the DNA TGTGCCAGCAGTTACTCGGGTGAATCACCCCTCCACTTT.

The genes are TRBV19 and TRBJ1-2; D is unclear. Germline-derived CDR1 and CDR2 are LNHDA and SQIVND (reference sequence). The CDR3 has 16 residues. The V end was cut by 1 base, the J end by 6 bases, with 18 bases between. CDR3 amino acids: CASSIGDSELGHGYTF. Here the CDR3 DNA reads TGTGCCAGTAGTATAGGCGACTCGGAATTGGGCCATGGCTACACCTTC.

The CDR3 reads CASSLGQGGPPEAFF. In DNA form, the CDR3 reads TGTGCCAGCAGTTTGGGGCAGGGGGGCCCCCCTGAAGCTTTCTTT. The rearrangement uses TRBV12-3 or TRBV12-4 and TRBJ1-1; TRBD1 matches 7 bases. The junction had 10 bases not matched to a gene; V was cut back by 3 bases and J by 6 bases. The CDR3 spans 15 residues.

This clonotype has a count of ten or more. The rearrangement joins TRBV7-2 to TRBJ2-1; D uncertain. This CDR3 spans 18 amino acids. The germline V gene has CDR1 SGHTA and CDR2 FQGNSA. The ends were cut back, 5 bases at V and 0 bases at J, with 20 bases in the middle. CDR3 amino acids: CASSLDVGVGNSYNEQFF. The CDR3 DNA sequence: TGTGCCAGCAGCCTCGATGTTGGGGTTGGGAACTCCTACAATGAGCAGTTCTTC.

This clonotype was recorded at least ten times. This chain links TRBV7-2 with TRBJ1-1; D uncertain. The germline V gene encodes CDR1 SGHTA and CDR2 FQGNSA. V lost 1 base and J lost 2, with 8 bases in between. The CDR3 is 14 amino acids. The CDR3 reads CASSLGTVNTEAFF. CDR3 bases: TGTGCCAGCAGCTTAGGGACCGTAAACACTGAAGCTTTCTTT.

V is TRBV27 and J is TRBJ2-3; D gene ambiguous. Per germline, CDR1 MNHEY and CDR2 SMNVEV (reference sequence). Trimming removed 0 bases from V and 3 bases from J, with 4 bases in between. CDR3 length: 13 residues. The CDR3 reads CASSLSWTDTQYF. CDR3 DNA: TGTGCCAGCAGTTTATCATGGACAGATACGCAGTATTTT.

This clonotype showed up many times. The CDR3 here is CASSLAGRLEAFF. The CDR3 DNA reads as TGTGCCAGCAGCTTAGCGGGGAGATTGGAAGCTTTCTTT. The V and J genes are TRBV7-8 and TRBJ1-1; no reliable D call. The V end lost 0 bases, the J end lost 8 bases, and 10 bases lay between the germline ends. CDR1 and CDR2 (germline): SGHVS, FQNEAQ. The CDR3 is 13 residues long.

This chain links TRBV15 with TRBJ2-5, with D possibly TRBD2 on 5 matching bases. Trimming took off 9 bases at V and 5 bases at J, with 10 bases between the two ends. The V gene's germline CDR1 is LNHNV and CDR2 YYDKDF (reference sequence). This CDR3 is 11 amino acids long. The CDR3 region is CATRSGETQYF. The CDR3 bases are TGTGCCACACGATCGGGGGAGACCCAGTACTTC. The variable domain in full, with the rest retrieved from reference TRBV15 and TRBJ2-5, is DAMVIQNPRYQVTQFGKPVTLSCSQTLNHNVMYWYQQKSSQAPKLLFHYYDKDFNNEADTPDNFQSRRPNTSFCFLDIRSPGLGDTAMYLCATRSGETQYFGPGTRLLVL.

This clonotype was detected only a few times. V and J are TRBV9 and TRBJ2-1, with 10 bases identical to TRBD1. The V gene end was trimmed by 4 bases and the J gene end by 10 bases; junction bases not matched to a gene: 11. The CDR3 runs to 15 residues. CDR1 and CDR2 (germline): SGDLS, YYNGEE. The CDR3 DNA is TGTGCCAGCAGCCCGGGACAGGGGTTAGATCGGGAGCAGTTCTTC. Translation: CASSPGQGLDREQFF.

This clonotype was seen a few times. The chain has TRBV7-2 and TRBJ2-1, with D possibly matching TRBD2 (5 bases). The CDR3 spans 13 residues. V shed 3 bases and J shed 10 bases, with 13 bases lying between them. CDR1 and CDR2 from the germline V gene are SGHTA and FQGNSA. The DNA for the CDR3 is TGTGCCAGCAGCTTCTCTAGACTAAACGAGCAGTTCTTC. Translating it yields CASSFSRLNEQFF.

There are many counts of this clonotype. The J gene is TRBJ2-1, the V gene TRBV27; 7 nucleotides line up with TRBD2. V dropped 8 bases and J dropped 8; count of bases not matched to a gene: 9. Germline V gives CDR1 MNHEY, CDR2 SMNVEV (reference sequence). The CDR3 has 13 residues. The chain's CDR3 is CASLPAGSDEQFF. The CDR3 DNA reads as TGTGCCAGCCTCCCAGCGGGATCCGATGAGCAGTTCTTC.

The V call is TRBV29-1, the J call TRBJ1-2, with D perhaps TRBD1 (6 bases). This CDR3 region has 16 residues. The germline CDR1 and CDR2 sequences are SQVTM and ANQGSEA. The V gene lost 6 bases and the J gene lost 4 bases, with 24 bases spanning the gap. The chain's CDR3 is CSVRGPGGIDLYGYTF. DNA of the CDR3: TGCAGCGTGAGGGGTCCGGGGGGCATTGATCTCTATGGCTACACCTTC. Combining the CDR3 with reference TRBV29-1 and TRBJ1-2 gives the whole variable domain SAVISQKPSRDICQRGTSLTIQCQVDSQVTMMFWYRQQPGQSLTLIATANQGSEATYESGFVIDKFPISRPNLTFSTLTVSNMSPEDSSIYLCSVRGPGGIDLYGYTFGSGTRLTVV.

The chain is built from TRBV9 and TRBJ1-4, with TRBD1 matching over 7 bases. Germline V gives CDR1 SGDLS, CDR2 YYNGEE. J lost 2 bases, V lost 5 bases, and 3 bases had no gene match. The CDR3 covers 14 residues. CDR3 DNA: TGTGCCAGCAGTAAGACAGGGACTAATGAAAAACTGTTTTTT. It yields the protein CASSKTGTNEKLFF.

The chain links TRBV7-8 to TRBJ1-3; tentative D call: TRBD1 (6 bases). The V gene lost 0 bases and the J gene lost 4 bases, with 10 bases spanning the gap. In germline, CDR1 is SGHVS, CDR2 FQNEAQ. This CDR3 has 15 amino acids. The CDR3 sequence is CASSLAQGGGNTIYF. The CDR3 DNA reads as TGTGCCAGCAGCTTAGCACAGGGCGGCGGAAACACCATATATTTT.

The chain couples TRBV5-1 to TRBJ2-1; 12 nucleotides align to TRBD2. The CDR3 has 14 amino acids. The V gene end was trimmed by 4 bases and the J gene end by 10 bases; junction bases not matched to a gene: 6. Per the germline V gene, CDR1 is SGHRS and CDR2 is YFSETQ. The CDR3 nucleotides are TGCGCCAGCAGCGCGACTAGCGGGAGAAGGGAGCAGTTCTTC. The encoded protein is CASSATSGRREQFF.

V is TRBV7-6 and J is TRBJ2-1, with D possibly being TRBD1 (7 bases). Germline values: CDR1 SGHVS, CDR2 FNYEAQ. Deletions cut 6 bases from V and 5 bases from J, with 14 bases between. The CDR3 has 14 amino acids. The CDR3 nucleotides are TGTGCCAGCAGTCACGGCAGGGGGGACAATGAGCAGTTCTTC. Its translation: CASSHGRGDNEQFF.

The chain employs TRBV7-2 and TRBJ2-3; 8 bases are shared with TRBD1. The J segment lost 0 bases and the V segment lost 1 base, leaving 6 bases of the junction unmatched. Germline lookup yields CDR1 SGHTA and CDR2 FQGNSA. CDR3 length equals 17 residues. The CDR3 loop reads CASSLGDRRPSTDTQYF. DNA of the CDR3: TGTGCCAGCAGCTTAGGGGACAGGAGACCTAGCACAGATACGCAGTATTTT.

V is TRBV7-6 and J is TRBJ2-1; TRBD1 agrees at 9 bases. CDR1 is SGHVS, CDR2 FNYEAQ, per germline. The CDR3 extends over 15 amino acids. J was trimmed by 6 bases and V by 2 bases; bases with no gene match: 5. This CDR3 reads CASSLRAGQGNEQFF. The DNA for the CDR3 is TGTGCCAGCAGCTTACGGGCGGGACAGGGCAATGAGCAGTTCTTC.

As concerns this clonotype: A single base separates this from a much larger clone, so it may be a read error. The CDR3: CASSFPGELFF. The CDR3 DNA is TGTGCCAGCAGTTTCCCCGGGGAGCTGTTTTTT. The V gene is TRBV12-3 or TRBV12-4, the J gene TRBJ2-2, with no clear D. This CDR3 is built from 11 residues. V was trimmed by 3 bases and J by 6 bases, leaving 2 bases between them.

The chain links TRBV28 to TRBJ1-2, with D perhaps matching TRBD1 (6 bases). Trimming took off 2 bases at V and 5 bases at J, with 21 bases between the two ends. In germline, CDR1 is MDHEN, CDR2 SYDVKM. There are 17 residues in the CDR3. CDR3 region: CASSLGDTIGLRYGYTF. CDR3 DNA: TGTGCCAGCAGTTTAGGGGACACGATAGGCTTGCGTTATGGCTACACCTTC.

This clonotype was counted a few times. This could be a read error, since a much larger clone is one nucleotide away. This chain uses TRBV7-8 with TRBJ2-7, with TRBD2 identical over 8 bases. The ends lost 5 bases at V and 3 bases at J; junction bases unmatched: 3. The length of the CDR3 is 13 residues. Germline V gives CDR1 SGHVS, CDR2 FQNEAQ. The CDR3 sequence is CASSKGTSYEQYV. The CDR3 coding sequence is TGTGCCAGCAGCAAAGGGACTAGCTACGAGCAGTACGTC.

The chain couples TRBV5-1 to TRBJ2-1; maybe TRBD1 (5 bases). Germline CDR1 SGHRS, CDR2 YFSETQ. Trimming cost V 0 bases and J 9 bases, with 10 bases left between them. CDR3 size: 13 residues. The CDR3: CASSLEGAGEQFF. CDR3 sequence (DNA): TGCGCCAGCAGCTTGGAAGGGGCAGGTGAGCAGTTCTTC.

The V call is TRBV12-3 or TRBV12-4, the J call TRBJ1-4; 9 bases align to TRBD1. With V trimmed by 5 bases and J by 7 bases, 8 bases remained unmatched. The CDR3 has 15 residues. The DNA of the CDR3 is TGTGCCAGCAGTCTCACCGGGACAGGGCGTGAAAAACTGTTTTTT. It encodes CASSLTGTGREKLFF.